What follows describes a single T cell receptor beta chain. As yet, its antigen is unknown. Researchers ran the PCR with 60 Vbeta and 13 Jbeta primers. Some clones are missing from TCRdb's copy, which holds only in-frame ones; the method was immunoSEQ multiplex PCR. The sample lists some 190,000 clones; just under 80% were seen once. This sample is drawn from a study of cytomegalovirus exposure and HLA in healthy donors. About the research overall: The study placed about 81% of its roughly 400 genotyped donors in the Caucasian-associated ancestry cluster. Study-wide findings and caveats: TCR beta V- and J-gene trimming, according to a later analysis, was linked to a missense DCLRE1C variant. Rare TCR sequences predominated, though certain public TCRs were found in many donors.

The CDR3 runs 16 residues. Germline loops: CDR1 MNHEY, CDR2 SMNVEV (reference sequence). Trimming shortened V by 3 bases and J by 4 bases, and 19 bases separated the two germline ends. The V call is TRBV27, the J call TRBJ2-7; the D gene is possibly TRBD2 (5 bases). This clonotype was sampled from a woman aged 30 to 39 in good health and CMV-seronegative. Material: PBMCs. The chain's CDR3 is CASSFSFGETSYEQYF. The CDR3 coding sequence is TGTGCCAGCAGTTTTTCCTTCGGGGAGACTTCTTACGAGCAGTACTTC.